This record covers a single T cell receptor (beta chain). It has no known antigen specificity. Per-base quality was not reported, and no clone a single base away is much larger than it. The method behind the library was 5' RACE. The reads were generated on an Illumina HiSeq 2500. A second roughly 7 to 11 cycle PCR used a sample-barcoded 5' primer and a J-beta primer mix. A template-switch 5' adaptor carrying 12 random nucleotides introduced a unique molecular identifier onto each TCR beta cDNA molecule. Each sample yielded at least 3 million CDR3-containing paired-end reads. First-strand cDNA was synthesized from all RNA with the Mint cDNA synthesis kit, primed by a TRBC-specific oligonucleotide. After uracil-DNA glycosylase treatment, a first 18-cycle PCR used universal primers M1SS and BC2_uni_R on all cDNA. Turning to the authors' computational methods: For normalization, 1 million high-quality reads, each with a distinct molecular identifier, were randomly selected from each sample. Instead of being binned into consensus sequences, reads that shared molecular identifiers were thrown out. MiTCR, set to a Q25 quality threshold and the strictest error-elimination algorithm, was used for CDR3 identification, clonotype clustering and error correction. Lower-bound total TCR beta diversity was estimated with a nonparametric unseen species model using Euler transformation. TCRdb's own reprocessing of the public reads used fastp at Q25 and MiXCR and kept productive beta chains. Rows are unified per CDR3 protein, each entry keeping the most common DNA and genes. TCRdb, rather than the study authors, made the V and J calls. Across this sample there are some 900,000 distinct CDR3 sequences, with around 46% seen only once. The leading ten clones occupy roughly an eighth of the sample.

This record comes from a study of blood T cells in healthy people across ages (dated by TCRdb to between 2015 and 2017). Study-level background: In model experiments, template switching captured about one uniquely barcoded TCR beta cDNA molecule for every two T cells. Using deep sequencing normalized with unique cDNA molecular identifiers, the study measured how TCR beta repertoire diversity changes with age. Donors were grouped into four age groups: young (average 16 years), middle-aged (roughly 37), aged (around 60) and long-lived (about 89). To avoid experimental bias, donors of different ages were spread randomly across the sequencing lanes. Using the same blood draw, the study looked at two additional independent replicas of 1 million unique cDNA reads for two donors, one aged 18 to 30 and the other aged 80 or older.

Overall study outcomes, separate from this receptor: Compared with the aged group, more naive CD4+ T cells, fewer expanded clones and increased TCR diversity were shown by the long-lived group, suggesting age selection. Estimates of total diversity based on one million sequenced T cells were regarded as lower bounds and as underestimates. The percentage of naive T cells measured by flow cytometry correlated strongly with observed TCR beta diversity. Bulk unsorted PBMC profiling prevented conclusive comparison of naive and antigen-experienced compartments. Because the CMV infection status of the donors was unknown, age-related changes in expanded clonotypes may potentially have been confounded. Observed TCR beta diversity per million T cells fell roughly linearly with age, and a significant reduction was already apparent by age approximately 41.

The approximately 41 donors, aged about 6 to 95 years, were systemically healthy Caucasian individuals from Russia. Each donor gave 8 to 10 milliliters of peripheral blood, drawn into EDTA-treated Vacutainer tubes. PBMCs were isolated by Ficoll-Paque density-gradient centrifugation, with at least 7 million obtained per sample. Total RNA, at least 6 micrograms per sample, was extracted from PBMCs with Trizol reagent. Naive CD45RAhigh/CD27high T cell percentages were measured by flow cytometry on a PBMC aliquot from every donor. Sequenced material: blood. This TCR was recovered from a man aged 30-40 years in good health.

CDR3 sequence: CASSSVGYTF. The sequenced DNA is TGTGCCAGCAGCTCGGTTGGCTACACCTTC. This sequence uses TRBV7-9 and TRBJ1-2, with no D gene named confidently. The germline V gene encodes CDR1 SEHNR and CDR2 FQNEAQ (reference sequence). V gives up 4 bases and J gives up 7 bases, and the segment between their germline ends measures 4 bases. From the cysteine through the phenylalanine, the CDR3 covers 10 amino acids. Only CDR3 DNA remains: 30 bases, in frame from the first base.